This T cell receptor beta chain was identified in a study of blood T cell repertoires in COVID-19. Across the whole study: Specimens from acute and convalescent COVID-19 originated in the United States, Italy and Spain. In each case, the material was cDNA or gDNA derived from T cells, B-cell-depleted T cells, or PBMCs.

In the original processing: From reference gene primer amplification, estimates of nucleated cell counts were derived. The method was immunoSEQ multiplex PCR; TCRdb's version includes in-frame clones alone and lacks a portion of them. V and J calls and clone size are as listed in that table; D and trimming were resolved from the DNA. The table records 90,000 to 130,000 clones, more than 75% of them present only once. The CDR3 covers 13 residues. The germline gives CDR1 MDHEN, CDR2 SYDVKM. The V gene end was trimmed by 5 bases and the J gene end by 2 bases; junction bases not matched to a gene: 3. The sequenced sample consisted of peripheral blood. The rearrangement links TRBV28 to TRBJ2-7; 7 bases match TRBD1. The TCR originated in an older man with acute or convalescent COVID-19. In DNA form, the CDR3 reads TGTGCCAGCAGTCCGGGACAGACCTACGAGCAGTACTTC. Its translation: CASSPGQTYEQYF.